The text below deals with one T cell receptor (beta chain). Its antigen is not identified. These data come from a study of glioma-infiltrating T cells. The study's findings and limits: Gliomas, especially low-grade, showed above-expected tissue-blood divergence; non-neoplastic patients showed below. CDR3 overlap between tissue and blood was very small.

Using RNA template, CDR3s of TCR alpha and beta were amplified with iRepertoire arm-PCR. One-step reverse transcription and amplification started from around 100-400 ng of tissue mRNA or PBMC total RNA. TCRdb re-analysed the multiplex PCR reads in MiXCR, keeping a single row per CDR3 protein. The data contain around 100,000 distinct CDR3 sequences, 29% of them singletons. The source material was glioma tissue, nonneoplastic brain tissue, or PBMCs (not recorded which). The receptor was derived from a human donor with low-grade glioma or glioblastoma, undergoing nonglioma brain surgery, or in good health (not recorded which).

This CDR3 is CASSTRRGANYGYTF. CDR3 nucleotide sequence: TGTGCCAGCAGTACCCGCCGGGGGGCTAACTATGGCTACACCTTC. The chain combines TRBV12-3 or TRBV12-4 with TRBJ1-2; D possibly corresponds to TRBD1 (5 bases). Deletions cut 5 bases from V and 0 bases from J, with 13 bases between. CDR3 length: 15 residues.